The 9 T cell receptor beta chains given below trace back to one sample, sequenced in a study of T cells in Graves' hyperthyroidism and ophthalmopathy. The TCR beta CDR3 regions underwent amplification using RNA transcripts as the source. An initial round of RT-PCR targeting the TCR CDR3 relied on the HTBI primer set. TCRdb independently ran MiXCR on the multiplex PCR reads; one entry per CDR3 protein. The sample holds 300,000 to 350,000 distinct CDR3 sequences, approximately 18% seen once. The sequenced material came from blood. The receptors were sampled from a woman aged 40 to 50 with Graves' ophthalmopathy.

The sample holds many counts of this clonotype. V gene TRBV4-1 combines with J gene TRBJ2-7; 11 bases are a match to TRBD1. There are 16 residues in the CDR3. The germline V gene encodes CDR1 MGHRA and CDR2 YSYEKL. Trimming cost V 3 bases and J 2 bases; bases outside gene matches: 6. The CDR3 nucleotides read TGCGCCAGCAGCCACCCCTCGGGACAGGGGGCCTACGAGCAGTACTTC. As protein: CASSHPSGQGAYEQYF.

In its sample, this clonotype was seen many times. This sequence joins TRBV7-8 and TRBJ2-2, with 10 nucleotides matching TRBD1. CDR1 and CDR2 from the germline V gene are SGHVS and FQNEAQ. Trimming cost V 6 bases and J 6 bases; bases outside gene matches: 10. This CDR3 is built from 16 residues. CDR3 DNA: TGTGCCAGCAGACCCGCCCGGGACAGGGGATCCGGGGAGCTGTTTTTT. Residues: CASRPARDRGSGELFF.

The chain combines TRBV12-5 with TRBJ2-2; tentatively, D is TRBD1 (6 bases). V was trimmed by 6 bases and J by 0 bases, leaving 11 bases between them. The germline V gene has CDR1 LGHNT and CDR2 FRNRAP. The CDR3 loop spans 15 amino acids. CDR3 region: CASGWGPSNTGELFF. CDR3 coding DNA: TGTGCTAGTGGCTGGGGGCCGTCGAACACCGGGGAGCTGTTTTTT.

This clonotype was detected many times. V is TRBV28 and J is TRBJ1-1; the D is unclear. The CDR3 sequence is 15 residues long. CDR1 is MDHEN, CDR2 SYDVKM, per germline. V lost 3 bases and J 0 bases, leaving 11 bases between the germline ends. The CDR3 region is CASSFNPGLNTEAFF. CDR3 bases: TGTGCCAGCAGTTTCAACCCCGGCCTGAACACTGAAGCTTTCTTT.

The rearrangement joins TRBV6-5 to TRBJ2-7, with D possibly TRBD1 on 6 matching bases. CDR3 size: 15 residues. From germline, CDR1 is MNHEY and CDR2 SVGAGI. Trimming stripped 2 bases from V and 1 base from J, with 12 bases between. CDR3 residues: CASSYGTHSSYEQYF. The CDR3 DNA sequence: TGTGCCAGCAGTTACGGGACACACTCTTCCTACGAGCAGTACTTC.

Ten or more counts support this clonotype. CDR3 in DNA: TGTGCCACCGGACAGGGAGCTTTCGACCGCTACACCTTC. Amino acids: CATGQGAFDRYTF. The J gene is TRBJ1-2, the V gene TRBV6-5, with 8 nucleotides matching TRBD1. CDR3 length equals 13 residues. Germline-derived CDR1 and CDR2 are MNHEY and SVGAGI. The ends lost 10 bases at V and 9 bases at J; junction bases unmatched: 13.

This clonotype was detected ten times or more. The genes are TRBV15 and TRBJ2-2, with D possibly matching TRBD2 (6 bases). Germline V gene data show CDR1 as LNHNV and CDR2 as YYDKDF (reference sequence). V lost 0 bases, J lost 2 bases, and 13 bases lay in between. This CDR3 spans 17 amino acids. The CDR3 region has the DNA TGTGCCACCAGCAGAGATACACTAGCTGCTAACACCGGGGAGCTGTTTTTT. Protein: CATSRDTLAANTGELFF.

This clonotype was seen ten or more times. The rearrangement joins TRBV7-2 to TRBJ1-2, with D possibly TRBD1 on 6 matching bases. CDR3 length: 14 residues. Germline CDR1 SGHTA, CDR2 FQGNSA. Trimming took 5 bases from V and 4 from J, leaving 14 bases between them. The CDR3, as DNA: TGTGCCAGCAGCCTAGGGGGGCAGATCTATGGCTACACCTTC. Translated, it gives CASSLGGQIYGYTF.

This clonotype came up many times. The chain recombines TRBV3-1 with TRBJ2-5; perhaps TRBD1 as D (6 bases). Trimming left V 3 bases short and J 0 bases short, with 17 bases between. Per the germline V gene, CDR1 is LGHDT and CDR2 is YNNKEL (reference sequence). This CDR3 spans 17 amino acids. The CDR3 DNA sequence: TGTGCCAGCAGCCATAATTCCCAGGGGCAGTACCAAGAGACCCAGTACTTC. Its protein is CASSHNSQGQYQETQYF.